This T cell receptor (beta chain) derives from a study of T cell repertoires in cytomegalovirus infection. This clonotype was seen repeatedly, ten times or more. Germline V gene data show CDR1 as SGHVS and CDR2 as FNYEAQ. V gave up 3 bases and J gave up 3 bases; unmatched junction bases: 7. CDR3 length: 17 residues. TCRdb fed the reads into MiXCR, producing one record per CDR3 protein. This table has approximately 140,000 distinct CDR3 sequences, more than 7% appearing once. This sequence was found in a human donor in good health (CMV status not recorded). Some clones in this sample may be carry-over from other donors' samples. Material: PBMCs. This chain uses TRBV7-6 with TRBJ2-3, with TRBD2 identical over 12 bases. The CDR3 reads CASSLLSTSGGTDTQYF. The CDR3 DNA reads TGTGCCAGCAGCTTGCTATCGACTAGCGGGGGAACAGATACGCAGTATTTT.